This entry lists 15 T cell receptor beta chains sequenced from one sample in a study of post-analysis software for immune sequencing data. General study findings and limits: In patients, about 5 TRBV segments were more frequent than in controls, with TRBV5-6, TRBV5-1 and TRBV20-1 among them.

Which antigens these TCRs recognize remains unknown. TCR beta libraries were prepared from cDNA with unique molecular identifiers. TCRdb called the PCR reads again in MiXCR, with one record for every CDR3 protein. The table lists about 150,000 distinct CDR3 sequences, approximately 30% of them singletons. Sequenced: blood. Every receptor here comes from a girl aged 10 to 17 with multiple sclerosis.

This clonotype was observed a handful of times. The rearrangement joins TRBV14 to TRBJ1-2; 8 positions agree with TRBD1. CDR1 is SGHDN, CDR2 FVKESK, per germline. The CDR3 sequence is 16 residues long. V lost 0 bases, J lost 7 bases, and 10 bases stayed unmatched. In DNA, the CDR3 is TGTGCCAGCAGCCAAGAAAGGGACAGGCCCTTCGGTGGCTACACCTTC. This translates into CASSQERDRPFGGYTF.

This clonotype showed up many times. The chain uses TRBV29-1 and TRBJ2-7; 12 bases fit TRBD2. Trimming at V came to 5 bases and at J to 2 bases, leaving 4 bases not matched to a gene. CDR1 SQVTM and CDR2 ANQGSEA come from the germline V gene. The CDR3 is 14 amino acids. The CDR3 DNA sequence: TGCAGCGTTAGAGGACTAGCGGGGACCTACGAGCAGTACTTC. Its protein is CSVRGLAGTYEQYF.

Notes on this clonotype: This could be a read error, since a much larger clone is one nucleotide away. The chain employs TRBV4-1 and TRBJ2-1; tentatively, D is TRBD2 (5 bases). Germline CDR1 is MGHRA and CDR2 is YSYEKL. The CDR3 runs 15 residues. The CDR3 coding sequence is TGCGCCAGCAGCCAAGGGGCAGTGGGAGTTAATGAGCAGGTCTTC. Translated, it gives CASSQGAVGVNEQVF.

The chain recombines TRBV28 with TRBJ1-1, with D possibly TRBD1 on 5 matching bases. The V gene's germline CDR1 is MDHEN and CDR2 SYDVKM. V was trimmed by 4 bases and J by 0 bases, leaving 9 bases between them. CDR3 length equals 14 residues. The CDR3 sequence: CASSSKGLNTEAFF. The DNA for the CDR3 is TGTGCCAGCAGTTCGAAGGGGCTGAACACTGAAGCTTTCTTT.

In its sample, this clonotype was seen a few times. The chain has TRBV27 and TRBJ1-5; D gene ambiguous. The CDR3 consists of 15 residues. V lost 8 bases and J 0 bases, leaving 14 bases between the germline ends. Germline CDR1 MNHEY, CDR2 SMNVEV (reference sequence). In nucleotides, the CDR3 is TGTGCCAGCGGCTGGACTGACTATAGCAATCAGCCCCAGCATTTT. As protein: CASGWTDYSNQPQHF.

The rearrangement links TRBV24-1 to TRBJ1-5, with D perhaps TRBD1 (6 bases). The V end was cut by 11 bases, the J end by 4 bases, with 41 bases between. Germline assignment: CDR1 KGHDR and CDR2 SFDVKD. This CDR3 is built from 22 residues. The CDR3 DNA is TGTGCCATCAAACGCCAGGGGCCGGAAAATCAAGTGGGGCCAAAAACTAATCAGCCCCAGCATTTT. This codes for CAIKRQGPENQVGPKTNQPQHF.

This clonotype has only a few counts. The CDR3 DNA is TGTGCCAGCAGCGTAGGAGCCGGGACGACTGAAGCTTTCTTT. Translating gives CASSVGAGTTEAFF. V gene TRBV9 combines with J gene TRBJ1-1; maybe TRBD1 (5 bases). The CDR3 loop spans 14 amino acids. Trimming removed 0 bases from V and 5 bases from J, with 11 bases in between. Germline CDR1 SGDLS, CDR2 YYNGEE.

Details on this clonotype: No conserved phenylalanine or tryptophan ends this CDR3, so it is likely a read error. The chain is built from TRBV20-1 and TRBJ1-1; a possible D gene is TRBD1 (5 bases). The CDR3 is 13 residues long. Germline CDR1 is DFQATT and CDR2 is SNEGSKA (reference sequence). DNA for the CDR3: TGCAGTGCTAGGGGGTGGGGGGGTACTGAGGCTTTCGTT. Its protein product is CSARGWGGTEAFV.

The chain has TRBV6-1 and TRBJ2-7; D may be TRBD1 (6 bases). Deletions cut 6 bases from V and 0 bases from J, with 12 bases between. The CDR3 covers 14 residues. In germline, CDR1 is MNHNS, CDR2 SASEGT. CDR3 nucleotide sequence: TGTGCCAGCAGAGGGACAACATCCTCCTACGAGCAGTACTTC. It encodes CASRGTTSSYEQYF.

This clonotype was seen at least ten times. This rearrangement joins TRBV3-1 to TRBJ2-1, with D maybe TRBD1 (5 bases). Trimming stripped 0 bases from V and 4 bases from J, with 13 bases between. The germline CDR1 and CDR2 sequences are LGHDT and YNNKEL (reference sequence). The CDR3 is 16 residues long. The DNA of the CDR3 is TGTGCCAGCAGCCAAGATCAGGGATCCGGATACAATGAGCAGTTCTTC. It yields the protein CASSQDQGSGYNEQFF.

This clonotype was detected many times. This sequence joins TRBV9 and TRBJ2-3; the D is unclear. The CDR3 is 15 residues long. Germline V lookup: CDR1 SGDLS, CDR2 YYNGEE. V gave up 0 bases and J gave up 4 bases, with 12 bases separating them. The CDR3 is CASSVGWGLADTQYF. The DNA for the CDR3 is TGTGCCAGCAGCGTAGGTTGGGGATTAGCAGATACGCAGTATTTT.

This clonotype was observed a single time. A read error may be the cause here, since a much bigger clone is one base away. The V gene is TRBV12-3 or TRBV12-4, the J gene TRBJ2-3; D gene uncertain. The V end lost 6 bases, the J end lost 1 base, and 14 bases lay between the germline ends. The CDR3 has 15 amino acids. CDR3 DNA sequence: TGTGCCAGCAGCCCACCACACCCTGGCACAGATACGCAGTATTTT. Its translation: CASSPPHPGTDTQYF.

This chain links TRBV5-1 with TRBJ2-2; 11 bases match TRBD2. Germline-derived CDR1 and CDR2 are SGHRS and YFSETQ. After removal of 0 bases from V and 6 bases from J, the junction contained 1 base not matched to a gene. This CDR3 is 15 amino acids long. In nucleotides, the CDR3 is TGCGCCAGCAGCTTGGAGGGACTAGCGGCCGGGGAGCTGTTTTTT. Amino acid sequence: CASSLEGLAAGELFF.

This clonotype showed up many times. The chain joins TRBV12-3 or TRBV12-4 to TRBJ2-3; 10 bases are shared with TRBD1. J was trimmed by 1 base and V by 4 bases; bases with no gene match: 8. This CDR3 has 17 residues. The CDR3 nucleotides are TGTGCCAGCAGTTCTAGTTGGGGGACAGGGGGCACAGATACGCAGTATTTT. It yields the protein CASSSSWGTGGTDTQYF.

In the case of this clonotype: A clone one base away is much larger, so this may be a read error. The V and J genes are TRBV9 and TRBJ2-5; TRBD2 matches at 10 bases. V lost 3 bases, J lost 11 bases, and 22 bases stayed unmatched. This CDR3 has 18 amino acids. Germline V gives CDR1 SGDLS, CDR2 YYNGEE. This CDR3 is CASSAGGSPSGRSGEQYF. The CDR3 DNA reads as TGTGCCAGCAGCGCGGGGGGGTCGCCTAGCGGGAGAAGTGGTGAGCAGTACTTC.